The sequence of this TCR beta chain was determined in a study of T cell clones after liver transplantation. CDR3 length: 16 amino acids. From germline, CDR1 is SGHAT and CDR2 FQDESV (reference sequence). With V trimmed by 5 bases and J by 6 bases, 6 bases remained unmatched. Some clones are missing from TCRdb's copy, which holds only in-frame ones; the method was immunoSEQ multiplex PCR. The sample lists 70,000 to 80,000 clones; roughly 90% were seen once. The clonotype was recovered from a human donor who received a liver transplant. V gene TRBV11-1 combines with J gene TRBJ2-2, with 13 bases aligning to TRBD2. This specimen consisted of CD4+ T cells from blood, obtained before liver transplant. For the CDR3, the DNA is TGTGCCAGCAGCCACACTAGCGGGAGGGCCCCCGGGGAGCTGTTTTTT. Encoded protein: CASSHTSGRAPGELFF.